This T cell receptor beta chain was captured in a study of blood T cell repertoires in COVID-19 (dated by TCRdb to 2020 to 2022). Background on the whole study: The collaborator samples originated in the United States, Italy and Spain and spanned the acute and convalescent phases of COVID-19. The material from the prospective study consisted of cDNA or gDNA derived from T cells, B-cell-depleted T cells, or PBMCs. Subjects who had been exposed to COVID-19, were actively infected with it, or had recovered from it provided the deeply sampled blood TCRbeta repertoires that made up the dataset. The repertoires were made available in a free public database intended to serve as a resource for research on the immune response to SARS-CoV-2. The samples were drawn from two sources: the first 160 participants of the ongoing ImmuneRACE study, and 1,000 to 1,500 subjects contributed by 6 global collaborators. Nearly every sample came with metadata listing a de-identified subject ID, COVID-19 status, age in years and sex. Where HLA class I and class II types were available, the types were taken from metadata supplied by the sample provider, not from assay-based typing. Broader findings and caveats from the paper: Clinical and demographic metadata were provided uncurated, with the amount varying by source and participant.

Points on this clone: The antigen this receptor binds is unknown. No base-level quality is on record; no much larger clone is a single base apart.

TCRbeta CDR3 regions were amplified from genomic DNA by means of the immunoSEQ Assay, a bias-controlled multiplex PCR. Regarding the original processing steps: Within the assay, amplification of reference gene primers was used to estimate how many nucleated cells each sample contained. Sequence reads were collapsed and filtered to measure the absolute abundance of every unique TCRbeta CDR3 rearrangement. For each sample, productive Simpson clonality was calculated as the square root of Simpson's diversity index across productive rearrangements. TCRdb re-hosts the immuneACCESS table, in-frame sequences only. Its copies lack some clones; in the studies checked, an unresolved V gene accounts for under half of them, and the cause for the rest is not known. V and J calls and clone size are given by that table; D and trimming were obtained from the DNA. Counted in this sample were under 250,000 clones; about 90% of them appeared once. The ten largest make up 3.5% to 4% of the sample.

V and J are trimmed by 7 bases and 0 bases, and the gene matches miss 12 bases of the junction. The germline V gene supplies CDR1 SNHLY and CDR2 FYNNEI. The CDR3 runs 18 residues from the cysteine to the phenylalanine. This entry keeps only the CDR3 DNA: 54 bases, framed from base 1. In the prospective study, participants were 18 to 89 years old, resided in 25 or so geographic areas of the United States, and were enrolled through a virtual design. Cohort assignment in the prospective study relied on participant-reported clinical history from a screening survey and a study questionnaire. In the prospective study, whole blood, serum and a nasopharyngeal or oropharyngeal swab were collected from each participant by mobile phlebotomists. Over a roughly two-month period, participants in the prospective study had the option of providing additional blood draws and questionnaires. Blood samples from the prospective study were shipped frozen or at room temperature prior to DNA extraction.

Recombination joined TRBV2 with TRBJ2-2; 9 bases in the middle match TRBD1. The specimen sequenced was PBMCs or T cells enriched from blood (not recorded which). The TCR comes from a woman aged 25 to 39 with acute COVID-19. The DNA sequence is TGTGCCAGCACTGACCCCCGACAGGGGGGAACGAACACCGGGGAGCTGTTTTTT. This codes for CASTDPRQGGTNTGELFF.